The 13 T cell receptor beta chains below were found in one sample sequenced in a study of cytomegalovirus exposure and HLA in healthy donors. Primers included in the PCR were 60 Vbeta and 13 Jbeta primers. Only in-frame clones appear in the TCRdb table, and some are missing; sequencing was by immunoSEQ multiplex PCR. The data hold about 150,000 clones, with roughly 75% observed a single time. The specimen was PBMCs. Receptors were obtained from a man aged 18 to 35 in good health and CMV-seronegative.

The rearrangement joins TRBV4-3 to TRBJ2-5; tentatively, D is TRBD2 (6 bases). Trimming shortened V by 0 bases and J by 5 bases, and 16 bases separated the two germline ends. CDR3 length equals 16 residues. Germline V gene sequence: CDR1 LGHNA, CDR2 YSLEER. Here the CDR3 DNA reads TGCGCCAGCAGCCAAGATTTTGCGCGGGAAGGGGAGACCCAGTACTTC. Translating gives CASSQDFAREGETQYF.

V gene TRBV9 combines with J gene TRBJ2-3; 7 bases line up with TRBD2. Trimming at V came to 3 bases and at J to 2 bases, leaving 9 bases not matched to a gene. The CDR3 contains 16 residues. Germline CDR1 reads SGDLS; CDR2 reads YYNGEE. The CDR3 sequence is CASSASGFTPTDTQYF. CDR3 nucleotide sequence: TGTGCCAGCAGCGCTAGCGGATTTACCCCCACAGATACGCAGTATTTT.

The chain is built from TRBV7-9 and TRBJ2-7, with 7 bases fitting TRBD2. The CDR3 length is 15 residues. The V gene's germline CDR1 is SEHNR and CDR2 FQNEAQ (reference sequence). V gave up 4 bases and J gave up 4 bases; unmatched junction bases: 10. CDR3 residues: CASSYLRGGSYEQYF. The CDR3 coding sequence is TGTGCCAGCAGCTATCTTCGAGGCGGGAGTTACGAGCAGTACTTC.

This chain links TRBV10-1 with TRBJ2-1; 11 bases align to TRBD2. J gave up 7 bases and V 8 bases, and 19 bases lay outside the gene matches. There are 18 residues in the CDR3. Germline V gene sequence: CDR1 WNHNN, CDR2 SYGVQD (reference sequence). CDR3 amino acids: CASPPFGGSGRAGNEQFF. The CDR3, as DNA: TGCGCCAGCCCGCCTTTCGGGGGTAGCGGGAGGGCCGGGAATGAGCAGTTCTTC.

J is TRBJ2-2 and V is TRBV19; unclear D gene. This CDR3 is 18 amino acids long. The V and J ends lost 5 bases and 4 bases respectively, with 23 bases between them. Per the germline V gene, CDR1 is LNHDA and CDR2 is SQIVND (reference sequence). The chain's CDR3 is CASSPPRVYSHRTGELFF. Here the CDR3 DNA reads TGTGCCAGTAGTCCCCCCCGGGTGTATTCTCACCGCACCGGGGAGCTGTTTTTT.

To note about this clone: The junction and the germline gene differ at one end; a read error may be behind it. The same CDR3 is also encoded by other DNA sequences in this sample. The genes are TRBV7-2 and TRBJ1-3; TRBD1 agrees at 7 bases. The CDR3 runs 14 residues. CDR1 is SGHTA and CDR2 is FQGNSA in the germline V gene. CDR3 DNA sequence: TGTGCTAGCAGCAGAGGGGGCGGCACCCTAACCATATATTTT. Its translation is CASSRGGGTLTIYF.

Comments on this clone: One end of the junction does not line up with germline, which may come from a read error. The chain has TRBV7-9 and TRBJ2-7; 7 nucleotides agree with TRBD2. Germline V gene lookup returns CDR1 SEHNR and CDR2 FQNEAQ (reference sequence). This CDR3 region has 14 residues. CDR3 amino acids: CSSTNGLVGYEQYF. The DNA of the CDR3 is TGTTCCAGCACAAATGGACTAGTCGGCTACGAGCAGTACTTC.

This chain connects TRBV6-6 to TRBJ2-7, with TRBD2 matching over 10 bases. There are 13 residues in the CDR3. CDR1 is MNHNY and CDR2 is SVGAGI in the germline V gene (reference sequence). The V and J ends lost 7 bases and 4 bases, in that order; junction bases with no gene match: 4. The CDR3 is CASTGTSAYEQYF. CDR3 nucleotide sequence: TGTGCCAGCACCGGGACTAGCGCGTACGAGCAGTACTTC.

V and J are TRBV27 and TRBJ2-7; D is possibly TRBD2 (7 bases). CDR1 and CDR2 (germline): MNHEY, SMNVEV (reference sequence). V shed 3 bases and J shed 2 bases, with 14 bases lying between them. The length of the CDR3 is 15 residues. The CDR3 reads CASSLGGAQTYEQYF. CDR3 coding DNA: TGTGCCAGCAGTTTGGGGGGGGCTCAGACCTACGAGCAGTACTTC.

The rearrangement joins TRBV9 to TRBJ2-2; maybe TRBD1 (5 bases). CDR3 length equals 17 residues. Per the germline V gene, CDR1 is SGDLS and CDR2 is YYNGEE. V lost 0 bases and J 4 bases, leaving 16 bases between the germline ends. CDR3 nucleotide sequence: TGTGCCAGCAGCGTAGCTTCGTCGACAGACTCCACCGGGGAGCTGTTTTTT. It encodes CASSVASSTDSTGELFF.

The J gene is TRBJ2-2, the V gene TRBV4-1; perhaps TRBD2 as D (5 bases). Germline V lookup: CDR1 MGHRA, CDR2 YSYEKL. The CDR3 sequence is 16 residues long. V lost 0 bases to trimming and J lost 1 base, with 9 bases between them. The CDR3, as DNA: TGCGCCAGCAGCCAAGACCACGGGATGAACACCGGGGAGCTGTTTTTT. It codes for CASSQDHGMNTGELFF.

The chain recombines TRBV4-1 with TRBJ1-4, with 8 nucleotides matching TRBD1. Germline V gene lookup returns CDR1 MGHRA and CDR2 YSYEKL. The length of the CDR3 is 16 residues. Trimming at V came to 1 base and at J to 7 bases, leaving 8 bases not matched to a gene. The CDR3 bases are TGCGCCAGCAGCCAAGGGTCCGGACAGGGAAGTGAAAAACTGTTTTTT. Its translation: CASSQGSGQGSEKLFF.

V is TRBV4-1 and J is TRBJ2-3; D is undetermined. This CDR3 is 16 amino acids long. The germline gives CDR1 MGHRA, CDR2 YSYEKL. V dropped 4 bases and J dropped 1 base, with 15 bases sitting between them. CDR3: CASSLPDPFGTDTQYF. CDR3 bases: TGCGCCAGCAGCCTTCCAGATCCCTTCGGCACAGATACGCAGTATTTT.